A single sample is the source of the 9 T cell receptor beta chains below, sequenced in a study of molecular identifiers for immune sequencing clone quantification. TCRdb used MiXCR to reprocess the PCR reads, holding one entry per CDR3 protein. The profile shows approximately 680,000 distinct CDR3 sequences, over 25% of them singletons. Material for sequencing was naive CD8+ T cells from blood, with Jurkat cell RNA spiked in. Subset defined: FACS-sorted CD8+CD4-CCR7+CD45RA+ naive T cells. The origin of the receptors is a human donor in good health. Some libraries in this study had Jurkat cell RNA spiked in.

The J gene is TRBJ2-7, the V gene TRBV29-1; D remains ambiguous. CDR1 and CDR2 from the germline V gene are SQVTM and ANQGSEA. V gave up 3 bases and J gave up 2 bases, with 14 bases separating them. The CDR3 is 14 residues long. This CDR3 is CSVESAPVPYEQYF. The CDR3 nucleotides read TGCAGCGTTGAGTCAGCCCCAGTACCCTACGAGCAGTACTTC.

In regard to this clonotype: This may be a read error: a much more frequent sequence differs by one nucleotide. The chain couples TRBV4-3 to TRBJ2-7; TRBD2 is a possible D gene (6 bases). The CDR3 length is 15 residues. The germline gives CDR1 LGHNA, CDR2 YSLEER. Here the CDR3 DNA reads TGCGCCAGCAGCCAAGATTGGGGGGTAGCCTACGAGCAGTGCTTC. Protein product: CASSQDWGVAYEQCF.

This clonotype turned up a few times. This chain connects TRBV4-1 to TRBJ2-3; 7 bases map to TRBD2. The ends lost 4 bases at V and 2 bases at J; junction bases unmatched: 15. This CDR3 is 18 amino acids long. Germline V gene data show CDR1 as MGHRA and CDR2 as YSYEKL. The CDR3 nucleotides read TGCGCCAGCAGCCCAATAACGCTAGCGGAGGGGACCACAGATACGCAGTATTTT. As protein: CASSPITLAEGTTDTQYF.

This clonotype has just a few counts. This chain joins TRBV7-2 and TRBJ2-7; 10 bases are a match to TRBD1. The CDR3 is made up of 15 amino acids. Germline V gene data show CDR1 as SGHTA and CDR2 as FQGNSA. The V segment lost 4 bases and the J segment 2 bases; nucleotides outside the gene matches: 5. CDR3 coding DNA: TGTGCCAGCAGCTCGTGGACAGGGGGGCCCTACGAGCAGTACTTC. It encodes CASSSWTGGPYEQYF.

This clonotype was recorded a few times. The V and J genes are TRBV15 and TRBJ1-1, with D unclear. Germline values: CDR1 LNHNV, CDR2 YYDKDF (reference sequence). The V end lost 0 bases, the J end lost 5 bases, and 13 bases lay between the germline ends. There are 15 residues in the CDR3. The CDR3 here is CATSRDMSTGTEAFF. CDR3 nucleotides: TGTGCCACCAGCAGAGATATGAGTACCGGGACTGAAGCTTTCTTT.

In this sample, this clonotype turned up many times. This sequence joins TRBV7-6 and TRBJ2-3; a possible D gene is TRBD2 (6 bases). The V end lost 5 bases, the J end lost 1 base, and 13 bases lay between the germline ends. The germline CDR1 and CDR2 sequences are SGHVS and FNYEAQ. The CDR3 spans 15 residues. The CDR3: CASSPGGSRTDTQYF. CDR3 in DNA: TGTGCCAGCAGCCCCGGGGGATCTCGCACAGATACGCAGTATTTT.

This clonotype was observed at least ten times. The V call is TRBV28, the J call TRBJ1-1, with D unresolved. V was pared by 8 bases and J by 2 bases, with 12 bases between. This CDR3 is 13 amino acids long. Looked up from germline, CDR1 is MDHEN and CDR2 is SYDVKM. CDR3 sequence reads: CASSVRENTEAFF. CDR3 DNA: TGTGCCAGCTCAGTCCGGGAAAACACTGAAGCTTTCTTT.

The V gene is TRBV4-3, the J gene TRBJ2-2, with 10 bases identical to TRBD2. The V gene's germline CDR1 is LGHNA and CDR2 YSLEER. Germline trimming cut 0 bases from V and 8 bases from J; bases unmatched to any gene: 9. The CDR3 is made up of 17 amino acids. CDR3 region: CASSQDRLAGVRGELFF. The CDR3 bases are TGCGCCAGCAGCCAAGATCGGCTAGCGGGAGTTAGGGGGGAGCTGTTTTTT.

This chain uses TRBV11-2 with TRBJ1-5, with no clear D. V lost 1 base, J lost 7 bases, and 11 bases lay in between. The CDR3 totals 14 residues. Germline values: CDR1 SGHAT, CDR2 FQNNGV. The CDR3 sequence is CASSLGNAGQPQHF. The CDR3 bases are TGTGCCAGCAGCTTAGGCAACGCTGGGCAGCCCCAGCATTTT. Looking up the rest from reference TRBV11-2 and TRBJ1-5 gives the full variable domain: EAGVAQSPRYKIIEKRQSVAFWCNPISGHATLYWYQQILGQGPKLLIQFQNNGVVDDSQLPKDRFSAERLKGVDSTLKIQPAKLEDSAVYLCASSLGNAGQPQHFGDGTRLSIL.